Here is one TCR beta chain with its context. Its antigen is still unknown. TCRdb recomputed calls from the PCR reads with MiXCR, one row per CDR3 protein. The sample shows some 11,000 distinct CDR3 sequences, approximately 62% of them seen only once. Described time point: after preoperative PTX-NDP chemotherapy. These data belong to a study of esophageal squamous cell carcinoma under preoperative chemotherapy. For the study at large: Both tumor-infiltrating lymphocytes and peripheral blood T cells had their TCR repertoires profiled. The study's findings and limits: Post-treatment tumor-infiltrating lymphocytes appeared partly derived from peripheral T cells migrating into the tumor.

V gave up 3 bases and J gave up 7 bases, with 7 bases separating them. This CDR3 is 12 amino acids long. Germline lookup yields CDR1 MNHEY and CDR2 SVGEGT. The sequence was obtained from a human donor with esophageal squamous cell carcinoma. The donor label of this sample is uncertain. Sampling was done from a patient given preoperative chemotherapy. This sequence joins TRBV6-2 or TRBV6-3 and TRBJ2-1; D gene unclear. The DNA of the CDR3 is TGTGCCAGCAGTTATAGCAGGAATGAGCAGTTCTTC. This gives the protein CASSYSRNEQFF.